This T cell receptor (beta chain) comes out of a study of identical twins. TCRdb redid the calling of the 5' RACE reads with MiXCR, one entry per CDR3 protein. The table has approximately 260,000 distinct CDR3 sequences, about 14% seen once. Points from the study as a whole: Weaker excess twin sharing was seen among beta out-of-frame sequences. Zero-insertion analyses could be partly confounded by invariant MAIT and iNKT cells. Clonotypes of the beta chain that were abundant in cord blood carried fewer insertions (memory repertoires showed none). Interpretation of the results relied on cross-sectional statistical analysis and not on following the same donors.

This clonotype was recorded a few times. Its antigen remains unknown. Trimming shortened V by 2 bases and J by 1 base, and 19 bases separated the two germline ends. CDR1 and CDR2 (germline): DFQATT, SNEGSKA (reference sequence). The CDR3 runs to 17 residues. The gene calls are TRBV20-1 and TRBJ2-3, with D hard to call. Sequencing input: memory (CD45RO+) T cells sorted from blood. The clonotype was recovered from a woman younger than 30 in good health. The CDR3 region is CSARRPLEALGTDTQYF. CDR3 nucleotides: TGCAGTGCTAGAAGGCCGCTCGAAGCGCTTGGCACAGATACGCAGTATTTT.